Included here is one T cell receptor beta chain sequence, with context. This sample is part of a study of blood T cell repertoires in COVID-19. Overall study context: Samples of COVID-19 (acute and convalescent) were obtained from the United States, Italy and Spain. Sample material is recorded as cDNA or gDNA derived from T cells, B-cell-depleted T cells, or PBMCs.

Germline CDR1 reads SGDLS; CDR2 reads YYNGEE. This CDR3 has 16 amino acids. Germline trimming cut 0 bases from V and 0 bases from J; bases unmatched to any gene: 4. As handled by the study authors: Cell counts per sample came from amplifying reference gene primers. Sequencing used immunoSEQ multiplex PCR; TCRdb keeps in-frame clones, though not all of them. V and J calls plus clone size are reproduced from that table; the DNA served to infer D and trimming. The sample carries over 80,000 clones, around three quarters recorded once. Material: peripheral blood. The chain links TRBV9 to TRBJ1-1; 8 bases line up with TRBD1. The receptor's source is a woman in her sixties or seventies with acute or convalescent COVID-19. CDR3 bases: TGTGCCAGCAGCGTAGGGCCAGGGGGCCTGAACACTGAAGCTTTCTTT. This gives the protein CASSVGPGGLNTEAFF.